The source of this T cell receptor beta chain is a study of blood T cell repertoires in COVID-19. Across the study: Collection of acute and convalescent COVID-19 samples took place in the United States, Italy and Spain. PBMCs, B-cell-depleted T cells, or T cells provided the cDNA or gDNA that made up the material.

Original handling: Reference gene primer amplification in the assay estimated nucleated cell counts. TCRdb keeps only in-frame clones here, not all; method: immunoSEQ multiplex PCR. V and J calls and clone size are those listed in that table; D and trimming were worked out from the DNA. The data contain about 230,000 clones, 75% to 90% of them singletons. The V gene lost 8 bases and the J gene lost 4 bases, with 13 bases spanning the gap. This CDR3 comprises 12 residues. The germline V gene encodes CDR1 SGDLS and CDR2 YYNGEE. This chain joins TRBV9 and TRBJ2-7, with D maybe TRBD2 (6 bases). This TCR was recovered from a woman in her 70s with active or convalescent COVID-19. The sample consisted of peripheral blood. The CDR3 nucleotides read TGTGCCAGGCCCGGGACTCAATACGAGCAGTACTTC. It yields the protein CARPGTQYEQYF.